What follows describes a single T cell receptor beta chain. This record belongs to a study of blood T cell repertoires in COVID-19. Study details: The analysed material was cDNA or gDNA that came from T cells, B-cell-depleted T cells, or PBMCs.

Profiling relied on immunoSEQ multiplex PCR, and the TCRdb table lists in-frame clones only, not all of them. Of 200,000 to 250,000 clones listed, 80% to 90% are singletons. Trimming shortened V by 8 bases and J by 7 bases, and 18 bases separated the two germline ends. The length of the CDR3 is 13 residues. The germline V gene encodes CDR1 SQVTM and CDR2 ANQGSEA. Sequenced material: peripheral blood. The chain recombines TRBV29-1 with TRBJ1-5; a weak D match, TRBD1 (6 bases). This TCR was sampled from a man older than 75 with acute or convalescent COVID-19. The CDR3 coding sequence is TGCAGCTTCCAGCGGGGGCAGGGGCAGCCCCAGCATTTT. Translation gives CSFQRGQGQPQHF.